Each of the 21 T cell receptor beta chains below was sequenced from the same sample in a study of T cells in Graves' hyperthyroidism and ophthalmopathy. RNA transcripts were the template for amplifying TCR beta CDR3 regions. The TCR CDR3 was amplified in a first-round RT-PCR using the HTBI primer set. TCRdb recomputed calls from the multiplex PCR reads with MiXCR, one row per CDR3 protein. The sample shows 460,000 or so distinct CDR3 sequences, 13% to 15% of them seen only once. Sequencing used blood. Receptors originate from a woman aged 18-29 years with Graves' hyperthyroidism.

This clonotype has a count of ten or more. This rearrangement joins TRBV9 to TRBJ1-2; D might be TRBD1 (5 bases). V was pared by 6 bases and J by 2 bases, with 20 bases between. The CDR3 is 16 residues long. The germline gives CDR1 SGDLS, CDR2 YYNGEE. The CDR3 sequence: CASNSRALSTNYGYTF. CDR3 DNA: TGTGCCAGCAACTCCAGGGCCTTGTCAACCAACTATGGCTACACCTTC.

This clonotype was observed at least ten times. CDR3 region: CASSLRGSAYEQYV. The CDR3 DNA reads as TGTGCCAGCAGTTTACGGGGGTCCGCCTACGAGCAGTACGTC. The V gene is TRBV27, the J gene TRBJ2-7; the D gene is possibly TRBD2 (6 bases). V lost 2 bases and J 2 bases, leaving 10 bases between the germline ends. CDR3 size: 14 residues. Per the germline V gene, CDR1 is MNHEY and CDR2 is SMNVEV (reference sequence).

The chain recombines TRBV6-2 or TRBV6-3 with TRBJ1-5, with D possibly being TRBD1 (5 bases). The V end lost 6 bases, the J end lost 5 bases, and 11 bases lay between the germline ends. CDR1 and CDR2 from the germline V gene are MNHEY and SVGEGT. CDR3 length: 13 amino acids. CDR3 coding DNA: TGTGCCAGCAGCATCGGGGCTCATCAGCCCCAGCATTTT. This encodes CASSIGAHQPQHF.

This clonotype was recorded only once. Given the absence of the conserved phenylalanine or tryptophan at the CDR3 end, a read error is likely. This chain joins TRBV7-2 and TRBJ1-1, with unresolved D. V was clipped by 4 bases and J by 1 base, with 4 bases between them. The CDR3 has 12 amino acids. Germline V gives CDR1 SGHTA, CDR2 FQGNSA. The CDR3 loop reads CASSSQNTEAFS. Here the CDR3 DNA reads TGTGCCAGCAGCTCCCAGAACACTGAAGCTTTCTCT.

A few counts support this clonotype. The chain has TRBV30 and TRBJ2-6, with 7 positions matching TRBD1. V dropped 7 bases and J dropped 0; count of bases not matched to a gene: 12. CDR1 is GTSNPN, CDR2 SVGIG, per germline (reference sequence). The CDR3 is 17 amino acids. The CDR3 reads CASRQGKTSSGANVLTF. The CDR3 region has the DNA TGTGCCTCACGACAGGGAAAAACTTCCTCTGGGGCCAACGTCCTGACTTTC.

This clonotype was counted ten times or more. This chain joins TRBV7-8 and TRBJ2-5; maybe TRBD2 (6 bases). V gave up 0 bases and J gave up 5 bases, with 22 bases separating them. Germline loops: CDR1 SGHVS, CDR2 FQNEAQ. The CDR3 sequence is 18 residues long. CDR3 protein: CASSLARAGRASVETQYF. The CDR3 nucleotides are TGTGCCAGCAGCTTAGCGCGGGCGGGACGGGCCTCTGTTGAGACCCAGTACTTC.

This clonotype was counted ten times or more. The chain employs TRBV6-2 or TRBV6-3 and TRBJ2-7; D ambiguous. Germline-derived CDR1 and CDR2 are MNHEY and SVGEGT. This CDR3 comprises 11 residues. The V end lost 5 bases, the J end lost 4 bases, and 6 bases lay between the germline ends. CDR3 DNA sequence: TGTGCCAGCAGTGTTACGTACGAGCAGTACTTC. This codes for CASSVTYEQYF.

V usage is TRBV2 and J usage is TRBJ2-1; D possibly corresponds to TRBD1 (6 bases). Germline V lookup: CDR1 SNHLY, CDR2 FYNNEI. This CDR3 has 14 residues. V was shortened by 4 bases and J by 10 bases, with 17 bases between the two germline ends. The CDR3 loop is CASSVERGTGEQFF. As DNA, the CDR3 is TGTGCCAGCAGTGTCGAGAGGGGGACCGGGGAGCAGTTCTTC.

This clonotype was found many times. V gene TRBV18 combines with J gene TRBJ2-7; 8 bases match TRBD1. The germline V gene encodes CDR1 KGHSH and CDR2 LQKENI. V lost 2 bases and J lost 5; bases outside the gene matches: 2. The CDR3 length is 13 residues. The CDR3: CASSPTGGNEQYF. As DNA, the CDR3 is TGTGCCAGCTCACCAACAGGGGGGAACGAGCAGTACTTC.

This clonotype was seen only a few times. The genes are TRBV27 and TRBJ2-3; D is uncertain. Per germline, CDR1 MNHEY and CDR2 SMNVEV (reference sequence). There are 11 residues in the CDR3. Trimming took off 7 bases at V and 7 bases at J, with 9 bases between the two ends. The CDR3 nucleotides read TGTGCCAGCACCAGTGGGAATACGCAGTATTTT. The encoded protein is CASTSGNTQYF.

The CDR3 DNA follows: TGTGCCAGCAGCTTAGGCGGGGAGGGTTCCAACACCGGGGAGCTGTTTTTT. Translating gives CASSLGGEGSNTGELFF. This chain uses TRBV7-3 with TRBJ2-2; 7 bases map to TRBD2. The CDR3 sequence is 17 residues long. V lost 2 bases to trimming and J lost 2 bases; unmatched junction nucleotides: 8. Germline assignment: CDR1 SGHTA and CDR2 FQGTGA.

This chain connects TRBV7-9 to TRBJ1-1; 10 nucleotides align to TRBD1. The CDR3 has 16 amino acids. J gave up 4 bases and V 2 bases, and 7 bases lay outside the gene matches. Germline CDR1 reads SEHNR; CDR2 reads FQNEAQ (reference sequence). The CDR3 nucleotides are TGTGCCAGCAGCTTAAGGGGGGGACAGGGGACCACTGAAGCTTTCTTT. Translated: CASSLRGGQGTTEAFF. The full variable domain, rest sourced from reference TRBV7-9 and TRBJ1-1, is DTGVSQNPRHKITKRGQNVTFRCDPISEHNRLYWYRQTLGQGPEFLTYFQNEAQLEKSRLLSDRFSAERPKGSFSTLEIQRTEQGDSAMYLCASSLRGGQGTTEAFFGQGTRLTVV.

The chain links TRBV25-1 to TRBJ2-1; D uncertain. V was clipped by 7 bases and J by 0 bases, with 16 bases between them. CDR1 MGHDK and CDR2 SYGVNS come from the germline V gene. The CDR3 has 16 residues. The CDR3 region is CASNRLGDSSYNEQFF. CDR3 nucleotide sequence: TGTGCCAGCAATCGTTTGGGTGATAGCTCCTACAATGAGCAGTTCTTC.

This clonotype was seen at least ten times. V and J are TRBV2 and TRBJ1-2, with 11 bases matching TRBD1. J gave up 7 bases and V 6 bases, and 10 bases lay outside the gene matches. The CDR3 runs 15 residues. Germline CDR1 and CDR2: SNHLY and FYNNEI. In DNA, the CDR3 is TGTGCCAGCAGAGGGGGGACAGGGGGATTCTTTGGCTACACCTTC. Translated, it gives CASRGGTGGFFGYTF.

This clonotype was recorded at least ten times. J is TRBJ2-1 and V is TRBV20-1, with 10 bases that match TRBD2. The CDR3 runs 15 residues. Germline values: CDR1 DFQATT, CDR2 SNEGSKA (reference sequence). V shed 1 base, J shed 8 bases, and the junction held 8 bases outside the gene matches. The DNA of the CDR3 is TGCAGTGCTAGAGCCAGCGGGAGGGTGGGGGATGAGCAGTTCTTC. This gives the protein CSARASGRVGDEQFF.

This clonotype was counted ten times or more. The chain joins TRBV18 to TRBJ2-5, with unresolved D. The CDR3 covers 14 residues. The germline V gene encodes CDR1 KGHSH and CDR2 LQKENI. Deletions cut 0 bases from V and 2 bases from J, with 7 bases between. CDR3 DNA sequence: TGTGCCAGCTCACCACCTACTATTCAAGAGACCCAGTACTTC. Protein product: CASSPPTIQETQYF.

This clonotype came up a few times. The V and J genes are TRBV6-2 or TRBV6-3 and TRBJ2-1; 7 bases map to TRBD2. Germline V CDR1 and CDR2: MNHEY, SVGEGT. The CDR3 consists of 15 residues. Trimming removed 2 bases from V and 6 bases from J; junction bases left unmatched: 7. CDR3 amino acids: CASSYGAGVFNEQFF. The CDR3 DNA is TGTGCCAGCAGTTACGGGGCGGGAGTTTTCAATGAGCAGTTCTTC.

The chain is built from TRBV12-3 or TRBV12-4 and TRBJ1-1; D possibly corresponds to TRBD1 (6 bases). V shed 3 bases and J shed 2 bases, with 10 bases lying between them. There are 14 residues in the CDR3. For the CDR3, the DNA is TGTGCCAGCAGTTTCTGGGGGCGAAACACTGAAGCTTTCTTT. Protein sequence: CASSFWGRNTEAFF.

This clonotype has a handful of counts. The chain carries TRBV27 and TRBJ1-6; 7 bases agree with TRBD1. V lost 4 bases, J lost 9 bases, and 21 bases stayed unmatched. CDR1 and CDR2 (germline): MNHEY, SMNVEV (reference sequence). This CDR3 spans 19 amino acids. The CDR3 DNA reads as TGTGCCAGCAGTTATATGTTACCGGTTCAGGGGGTCCTATTTTCACCCCTCCACTTT. It encodes CASSYMLPVQGVLFSPLHF.

This clonotype has a count of ten or more. The chain is built from TRBV11-3 and TRBJ1-4, with 8 positions matching TRBD1. The CDR3 runs to 16 residues. Trimming cost V 4 bases and J 2 bases; bases outside gene matches: 6. Germline loops: CDR1 SGHNT, CDR2 YENEEA. The CDR3 spells CASSSQGVGTNEKLFF. The CDR3 bases are TGTGCCAGCAGCTCACAGGGGGTAGGGACTAATGAAAAACTGTTTTTT.

This clonotype was seen at least ten times. The rearrangement links TRBV7-9 to TRBJ1-1; no firm D call. Per germline, CDR1 SEHNR and CDR2 FQNEAQ (reference sequence). V gave up 2 bases and J gave up 4 bases, with 2 bases separating them. The CDR3 consists of 11 residues. CDR3 sequence: CASSLSTEAFF. DNA for the CDR3: TGTGCCAGCAGCTTAAGCACTGAAGCTTTCTTT.